Below, one T cell receptor beta chain is given with its context. The specificity of this receptor is unknown. No much larger clone exists at a distance of one base, and base qualities are not known. Including cysteine and phenylalanine, the CDR3 has 15 amino acids. CDR3 DNA is the only sequence kept; it has 45 bases, read in frame from the first base. At the junction V is shortened by 6 bases and J by 2 bases; bases outside the gene matches: 10. Taken from the germline V gene (reference sequence), the CDR1 and CDR2 loops are DFQATT and SNEGSKA. What the treatment or condition label conveys for this sample: allogeneic hematopoietic cell transplantation with graft depleted of TCRalphabeta T cells and CD19 B cells. The transplant recipients were children given TCRalphabeta/CD19-depleted allogeneic hematopoietic cell grafts. Library generation was performed with PCR. Sequencing took place on an Illumina HiSeq 2500. TCR library preparation used molecular barcoding, with unique molecular identifiers applied to normalize quantification of the TCRbeta repertoire. In TCRdb, the public reads were trimmed at Q25 with fastp and aligned with MiXCR, with productive beta chains retained. Identical CDR3 protein sequences are pooled into one entry, listed with their most common genes and DNA. The sample profile shows approximately 230,000 distinct CDR3 sequences; more than 20% of them were found once. 4.8% of the sample is taken by the ten largest.

This specimen comes from a study of T-cell reconstitution after alpha-beta-depleted transplantation in children (dated by TCRdb to the mid-2010s). For context, the study as a whole: T-cell immune reconstitution after TCRalphabeta/CD19-depleted allogeneic hematopoietic cell transplantation in children was quantitatively tracked in the study by means of TCR repertoire profiling.

Overall study outcomes, separate from this receptor: In some patients, the high TCRbeta diversity seen at day 60 was put down to recipient T cells and intrathymic progenitors that had survived conditioning. The apparently early recovery of alphabetaT-cell counts about two months after transplant reportedly depended on only several hundred rapidly expanded clones that came from non-depleted graft cells. Hyperexpanded clone frequencies declined over subsequent months; after one year, T-cell counts and TCRbeta diversity were mostly attributed to newly produced T cells.

Here the sequenced sample was PBMCs, mostly from graft donor cells, taken 360 days after TCRalphabeta/CD19-depleted stem cell transplant. The chain links TRBV20-1 with TRBJ2-3; 8 bases in between match TRBD2. The clonotype comes from a female patient between 2 and 15 years old who had a stem cell transplant for congenital amegakaryocytic thrombocytopenia, so the T cells may come from the graft donor. The CDR3 protein is CSAPRIAGYTDTQYF. The DNA reads as follows: TGCAGTGCCCCTAGAATAGCGGGATACACAGATACGCAGTATTTT.